The rows below give T cell receptor beta chains drawn from one sample of a study of blood T cell repertoires in COVID-19. Clones were read by immunoSEQ multiplex PCR, and TCRdb kept only the in-frame ones, dropping some. The table includes around 230,000 clones, more than 75% detected once. The sequencing input was peripheral blood. These receptors all stem from a woman in her fifties or sixties with active or convalescent COVID-19. Both conserved end residues are part of each CDR3. Fields, in order: V gene, J gene, D gene, clone size, CDR3 protein, CDR3 DNA. The D gene is left open where the match is weak. Size is stated for part of the rows, as once, few or many counts, or as a class when the clone is expanded.

>TRBV19|TRBJ2-4|.|.
CASSSLGALGQYF
TGTGCCAGTAGTAGCCTAGGGGCCCTCGGTCAGTACTTC
>TRBV4-1|TRBJ2-1|TRBD2|.
CASSQRGTSGNEQFF
TGCGCCAGCAGCCAAAGGGGGACTAGTGGCAATGAGCAGTTCTTC
>TRBV6-5|TRBJ1-1|.|once
CASSYQGQRPWTEAFF
TGTGCCAGCAGTTACCAAGGACAGAGGCCATGGACTGAAGCTTTCTTT
>TRBV6-5|TRBJ2-2|.|.
CASSSGQPRAGELFF
TGTGCCAGCAGTTCCGGCCAGCCCCGGGCCGGGGAGCTGTTTTTT
>TRBV30|TRBJ1-2|.|.
CAWKGQSYGYTF
TGTGCCTGGAAAGGACAGTCCTATGGCTACACCTTC
>TRBV6-2/TRBV6-3|TRBJ1-5|TRBD1|.
CASSTFSGTVGNQPQHF
TGTGCCAGCAGTACCTTTTCCGGGACAGTGGGCAATCAGCCCCAGCATTTT
>TRBV6-5|TRBJ1-5|TRBD1|.
CASSLTGEQPQHF
TGTGCCAGCAGTTTGACAGGGGAACAGCCCCAGCATTTT
>TRBV7-2|TRBJ2-2|.|.
CASSLSPGGNTGELFF
TGTGCCAGCAGCTTATCACCCGGGGGGAACACCGGGGAGCTGTTTTTT
>TRBV19|TRBJ2-3|TRBD1|.
CASSSPSGTGGSTDTQYF
TGTGCCAGTAGTTCCCCGTCCGGGACAGGGGGCTCCACAGATACGCAGTATTTT
>TRBV7-9|TRBJ1-4|.|.
CASSPRPGDYNEKLFF
TGTGCCAGCAGCCCGCGACCAGGAGACTATAATGAAAAACTGTTTTTT
>TRBV3-1/TRBV3-2|TRBJ2-1|TRBD1|.
CASSQERDRGRYNEQFF
TGTGCCAGCAGCCAAGAGAGGGACAGGGGGCGTTACAATGAGCAGTTCTTC
>TRBV3-1/TRBV3-2|TRBJ1-1|.|.
CASSQGGGTEAFF
TGTGCCAGCAGCCAAGGGGGGGGCACTGAAGCTTTCTTT
>TRBV5-1|TRBJ1-2|TRBD1|.
CASSLGQGGGYTF
TGCGCCAGCAGCTTGGGACAGGGCGGCGGCTACACCTTC
>TRBV7-2|TRBJ1-2|TRBD1|.
CASSLVWDRGNYGYTF
TGTGCCAGCAGCTTAGTATGGGACAGGGGGAACTATGGCTACACCTTC
>TRBV19|TRBJ2-3|.|.
CASSWAGSIDTQYF
TGTGCCAGTAGCTGGGCAGGCTCAATAGATACGCAGTATTTT
>TRBV20-1|TRBJ1-2|TRBD1|.
CSASHPGGISNYGYTF
TGCAGTGCTAGTCATCCAGGGGGCATTTCTAACTATGGCTACACCTTC
>TRBV9|TRBJ2-1|TRBD2|.
CASSQTSIAGGLGEQFF
TGTGCCAGCAGCCAAACCTCGATAGCGGGGGGGCTGGGTGAGCAGTTCTTC
>TRBV6-5|TRBJ1-5|TRBD1|.
CASSRQGSNQPQHF
TGTGCCAGCAGCCGACAGGGTAGCAATCAGCCCCAGCATTTT
>TRBV6-5|TRBJ2-7|TRBD2|.
CASMGGDANSYEQYF
TGTGCCAGTATGGGGGGGGACGCGAATTCCTACGAGCAGTACTTC
>TRBV15|TRBJ2-7|.|.
CATSRSRAYEQYF
TGTGCCACCAGCAGAAGCAGGGCCTACGAGCAGTACTTC
>TRBV11-3|TRBJ2-3|.|.
CASSLGAAWGTDTQYF
TGTGCCAGCAGCTTAGGAGCGGCGTGGGGCACAGATACGCAGTATTTT
>TRBV5-1|TRBJ1-3|.|.
CASSSSLTGSPRNTIYF
TGCGCCAGCAGCTCCAGTTTAACAGGGAGCCCTAGAAACACCATATATTTT
>TRBV3-1/TRBV3-2|TRBJ2-7|.|.
CASSQDRQGNEQYF
TGTGCCAGCAGCCAAGATCGCCAGGGGAACGAGCAGTACTTC
>TRBV12-3/TRBV12-4|TRBJ2-1|TRBD2|.
CASSSGTSGEQFF
TGTGCCAGCAGTTCCGGGACTAGCGGCGAGCAGTTCTTC
>TRBV7-9|TRBJ2-7|.|.
CASNMPGQTIEQYF
TGTGCCAGCAACATGCCGGGACAAACAATCGAGCAGTACTTC
>TRBV6-5|TRBJ1-2|TRBD1|.
CASRDRGSTGYTF
TGTGCCAGCAGGGACAGGGGGTCGACTGGCTACACCTTC
>TRBV7-9|TRBJ2-1|.|.
CASSLVSSPANEQFF
TGTGCCAGCAGCTTAGTGAGTTCCCCCGCCAATGAGCAGTTCTTC
>TRBV19|TRBJ2-5|.|.
CASSMESTTQTQYF
TGTGCCAGTAGTATGGAGAGTACTACACAGACCCAGTACTTC
>TRBV11-2|TRBJ2-5|TRBD1|.
CASSLLGTGSVETQYF
TGTGCCAGCAGCTTACTCGGGACAGGGTCCGTGGAGACCCAGTACTTC
>TRBV19|TRBJ2-4|.|.
CASSTLGQLAKNIQYF
TGTGCCAGTAGTACCCTCGGACAGCTAGCCAAAAACATTCAGTACTTC
>TRBV30|TRBJ1-1|.|.
CAGAVGHPGTEAFF
TGTGCCGGCGCCGTGGGACACCCGGGAACTGAAGCTTTCTTT
>TRBV9|TRBJ1-3|.|.
CASSFGAFGSGNTIYF
TGTGCCAGCAGTTTTGGGGCGTTCGGCTCTGGAAACACCATATATTTT
>TRBV11-2|TRBJ2-5|TRBD1|.
CASSSRDRGETQYF
TGTGCCAGCAGCTCTCGTGACAGGGGAGAGACCCAGTACTTC
>TRBV12-3/TRBV12-4|TRBJ2-7|.|few
CASSLTRGEQYF
TGTGCCAGCAGTCTCACTAGGGGGGAGCAGTACTTC
>TRBV7-6|TRBJ1-4|.|.
CASSLAAGPNEKLFF
TGTGCCAGCAGCTTAGCGGCAGGGCCTAATGAAAAACTGTTTTTT
>TRBV7-9|TRBJ1-1|TRBD1|.
CASSLTGDIAFF
TGTGCCAGCAGCTTAACAGGGGACATAGCTTTCTTT
>TRBV4-3|TRBJ2-1|.|.
CASSQDEPHNEQFF
TGCGCCAGCAGCCAAGACGAGCCCCACAATGAGCAGTTCTTC
>TRBV21-1|TRBJ1-1|.|.
CASSTMSSGTEAFF
TGTGCCAGCAGCACCATGAGTTCGGGCACTGAAGCTTTCTTT
>TRBV2|TRBJ2-1|TRBD1|.
CASSVRQGAYNEQFF
TGTGCCAGCAGTGTACGGCAGGGGGCCTACAATGAGCAGTTCTTC
>TRBV5-1|TRBJ2-1|TRBD2|.
CASSLRLAGNNEQFF
TGCGCCAGCAGCTTACGTCTAGCGGGTAACAATGAGCAGTTCTTC
>TRBV3-1/TRBV3-2|TRBJ2-7|TRBD2|.
CASSQASGGAYEQYF
TGTGCCAGCAGCCAAGCCAGCGGGGGGGCATACGAGCAGTACTTC
>TRBV7-2|TRBJ1-1|.|.
CASSPRRKGKTEAFF
TGTGCCAGCAGCCCCCGACGTAAGGGGAAGACTGAAGCTTTCTTT
>TRBV5-4|TRBJ1-4|.|once
CASSYGANEKLFF
TGTGCCAGCAGCTACGGAGCTAATGAAAAACTGTTTTTT
>TRBV3-1/TRBV3-2|TRBJ2-3|TRBD1|.
CASSPRDRGADTQYF
TGTGCCAGCAGTCCGCGGGACAGGGGTGCCGATACGCAGTATTTT
>TRBV6-5|TRBJ1-5|TRBD1|.
CASRRQGHRNQPQHF
TGTGCCAGCAGACGACAGGGGCATCGGAATCAGCCCCAGCATTTT
>TRBV25-1|TRBJ1-4|TRBD1|.
CASSVPGTGTQKLFF
TGTGCCAGCAGTGTCCCCGGGACAGGGACTCAAAAACTGTTTTTT
>TRBV6-5|TRBJ1-4|.|.
CASSPRGFNEKLFF
TGTGCCAGCAGCCCCCGGGGTTTTAATGAAAAACTGTTTTTT
>TRBV11-2|TRBJ2-2|TRBD2|.
CATISGLNTGELFF
TGTGCCACCATTAGCGGGTTGAACACCGGGGAGCTGTTTTTT
>TRBV4-1|TRBJ1-1|TRBD1|.
CASSPGQTSFNTEAFF
TGCGCCAGCAGCCCGGGACAGACCTCGTTCAACACTGAAGCTTTCTTT